The 30 T cell receptor beta chains given below trace back to one sample, sequenced in a study of T cells after yellow fever vaccination. A single record per CDR3 protein comes from TCRdb applying MiXCR to the 5' RACE reads. The table records 320,000 or so distinct CDR3 sequences, about 7.8% of them present only once. The sequencing used PBMCs, collected roughly seven weeks after the first yellow fever vaccination. Receptors originate from a man younger than 35 who received the YFV17D yellow fever vaccine.

This clonotype has a handful of counts. The chain links TRBV7-2 to TRBJ1-5; D is uncertain. The V and J ends lost 1 base and 0 bases respectively, with 7 bases between them. Germline loops: CDR1 SGHTA, CDR2 FQGNSA. The CDR3 runs 15 residues. The CDR3 loop reads CASSLDGVSNQPQHF. The CDR3 nucleotides are TGTGCCAGCAGCTTAGATGGAGTTAGCAATCAGCCCCAGCATTTT.

The chain combines TRBV5-1 with TRBJ2-4; D is unclear. The germline V gene has CDR1 SGHRS and CDR2 YFSETQ. Trimming took off 0 bases at V and 0 bases at J, with 10 bases between the two ends. This CDR3 is built from 16 residues. This chain's CDR3 is CASSLEGYEAKNIQYF. Written as DNA, the CDR3 is TGCGCCAGCAGCTTGGAGGGATATGAAGCCAAAAACATTCAGTACTTC.

A few counts support this clonotype. The chain uses TRBV7-6 and TRBJ2-2; no clear D gene. Trimming stripped 1 base from V and 3 bases from J, with 6 bases between. The germline V gene encodes CDR1 SGHVS and CDR2 FNYEAQ. The CDR3 has 14 residues. The CDR3 here is CASSLVRHTGELFF. CDR3 DNA: TGTGCCAGCAGCTTAGTCAGACACACCGGGGAGCTGTTTTTT.

The chain is built from TRBV7-2 and TRBJ1-4; D may be TRBD1 (6 bases). Trimming left V 6 bases short and J 6 bases short, with 17 bases between. The CDR3 consists of 15 residues. Germline-derived CDR1 and CDR2 are SGHTA and FQGNSA. DNA for the CDR3: TGTGCCAGCAGAGTTACAGGGACATCTGATGAAAAACTGTTTTTT. This translates into CASRVTGTSDEKLFF.

This clonotype has a handful of counts. This chain connects TRBV4-1 to TRBJ2-5; D possibly corresponds to TRBD2 (5 bases). Germline V gene lookup returns CDR1 MGHRA and CDR2 YSYEKL. The CDR3 length is 12 residues. The V and J ends lost 3 bases and 6 bases respectively, with 8 bases between them. CDR3 sequence: CASSQDWKTQYF. In DNA form, the CDR3 reads TGCGCCAGCAGCCAGGACTGGAAGACCCAGTACTTC.

The CDR3 here is CASSIGTGEETQYF. The CDR3 bases are TGTGCCAGCAGCATTGGGACAGGGGAAGAGACCCAGTACTTC. V gene TRBV7-2 combines with J gene TRBJ2-5; 10 positions match TRBD1. CDR1 and CDR2 (germline): SGHTA, FQGNSA. With V trimmed by 5 bases and J by 3 bases, 3 bases remained unmatched. CDR3 length: 14 amino acids.

There are a few counts of this clonotype. The CDR3 region has the DNA TGCGCCAGCAGCCAATCTTTAACAGGGGAACAGCCCCAGCATTTT. Translation: CASSQSLTGEQPQHF. The chain recombines TRBV4-3 with TRBJ1-5; 7 bases align to TRBD1. The junction had 8 bases not matched to a gene; V was cut back by 2 bases and J by 7 bases. Germline loops: CDR1 LGHNA, CDR2 YSLEER. The CDR3 covers 15 residues.

V is TRBV4-1 and J is TRBJ2-5; D is unclear. Germline V lookup: CDR1 MGHRA, CDR2 YSYEKL. The CDR3 consists of 14 residues. Trimming pared 0 bases from V and 2 bases from J, leaving 7 bases between. The CDR3, as DNA: TGCGCCAGCAGCCAAGATTGGGGACAAGAGACCCAGTACTTC. Residues: CASSQDWGQETQYF.

The sample holds a few counts of this clonotype. This chain joins TRBV6-5 and TRBJ1-5, with 7 bases fitting TRBD1. CDR1 and CDR2 (germline): MNHEY, SVGAGI. This CDR3 is built from 13 residues. The V and J ends lost 5 bases and 7 bases, in that order; junction bases with no gene match: 5. Written as DNA, the CDR3 is TGTGCCAGCAGTGCGACAGGGTACCAGCCCCAGCATTTT. This sequence encodes CASSATGYQPQHF.

This clonotype was seen repeatedly, ten times or more. This chain uses TRBV7-3 with TRBJ2-3; possible D gene TRBD1, 6 bases. The length of the CDR3 is 13 residues. With 5 bases removed from V and 6 bases from J, the gap between germline ends came to 12 bases. CDR1 SGHTA and CDR2 FQGTGA come from the germline V gene. CDR3 nucleotide sequence: TGTGCCAGCAGCCGCCAGGGGTTTGATACGCAGTATTTT. It translates to CASSRQGFDTQYF.

This clonotype was observed at least ten times. V usage is TRBV27 and J usage is TRBJ2-1, with D perhaps matching TRBD1 (5 bases). This CDR3 region has 15 residues. Between the trimmed V and J ends, which lost 2 bases and 4 bases, there was a span of 12 bases. CDR1 and CDR2 (germline): MNHEY, SMNVEV (reference sequence). The CDR3 nucleotides are TGTGCCAGCAGTTTAGGGGCGGCGATATACAATGAGCAGTTCTTC. This translates into CASSLGAAIYNEQFF.

The chain carries TRBV27 and TRBJ1-1; the D is unclear. The CDR3 sequence is 13 residues long. Germline V lookup: CDR1 MNHEY, CDR2 SMNVEV (reference sequence). V was cut by 3 bases and J by 1 base, with 6 bases left in between. CDR3 residues: CASSFLRNTEAFF. As DNA, the CDR3 is TGTGCCAGCAGTTTCCTCAGGAACACTGAAGCTTTCTTT.

This clonotype came up many times. The V gene is TRBV12-3 or TRBV12-4, the J gene TRBJ2-3; 13 bases align to TRBD2. CDR3 length: 16 amino acids. Germline trimming cut 5 bases from V and 2 bases from J; bases unmatched to any gene: 4. In DNA, the CDR3 is TGTGCCAGCAGTCTGACTAGCGGGGGGCCCACAGATACGCAGTATTTT. This codes for CASSLTSGGPTDTQYF.

This clonotype was seen ten or more times. The rearrangement joins TRBV6-5 to TRBJ1-2, with D uncertain. This CDR3 has 10 amino acids. V lost 11 bases and J 2 bases, leaving 6 bases between the germline ends. The germline gives CDR1 MNHEY, CDR2 SVGAGI. Written as DNA, the CDR3 is TGTGCCGCGGGCAACTATGGCTACACCTTC. It encodes CAAGNYGYTF.

In its sample, this clonotype was seen many times. CDR3 region: CASSLWGAGGADTQYF. The CDR3 DNA is TGTGCCAGCAGTTTATGGGGTGCAGGGGGCGCAGATACGCAGTATTTT. This chain connects TRBV12-3 or TRBV12-4 to TRBJ2-3, with 8 bases lining up with TRBD1. V trimming: 2 bases; J trimming: 4 bases; junction bases outside the gene matches: 8. The CDR3 consists of 16 residues.

This clonotype was counted ten times or more. The chain has TRBV5-1 and TRBJ2-6; D uncertain. CDR1 is SGHRS, CDR2 YFSETQ, per germline. CDR3 size: 15 residues. V dropped 4 bases and J dropped 0 bases, with 8 bases sitting between them. CDR3 residues: CASSIQRSGANVLTF. The CDR3 coding sequence is TGCGCCAGCAGCATCCAACGCTCTGGGGCCAACGTCCTGACTTTC.

V gene TRBV20-1 combines with J gene TRBJ2-5; TRBD1 agrees at 9 bases. The CDR3 runs to 17 residues. The V gene's germline CDR1 is DFQATT and CDR2 SNEGSKA (reference sequence). The trim removed 4 bases at V and 4 bases at J, leaving 16 bases unmatched. For the CDR3, the DNA is TGCAGTGCTATACTTCAGGGGGTACAGGGGGCTTCAGAGACCCAGTACTTC. Translation gives CSAILQGVQGASETQYF.

This clonotype was seen many times. V is TRBV5-1 and J is TRBJ2-4; tentatively, D is TRBD2 (7 bases). Trimming stripped 4 bases from V and 9 bases from J, with 29 bases between. The CDR3 consists of 18 residues. The germline V gene has CDR1 SGHRS and CDR2 YFSETQ. The DNA for the CDR3 is TGCGCCAGCAGCCAAGAGGCCTTGGCGGGCCGGAGGGGGGGCATTCAGTACTTC. Amino acids: CASSQEALAGRRGGIQYF.

This clonotype was picked up a small number of times. The gene calls are TRBV7-2 and TRBJ2-5; 11 bases align to TRBD2. CDR3 length equals 14 residues. V lost 7 bases and J lost 4; bases outside the gene matches: 5. The germline V gene has CDR1 SGHTA and CDR2 FQGNSA. Here the CDR3 reads CASTIAGGGETQYF. The CDR3, as DNA: TGTGCCAGCACCATAGCGGGGGGGGGAGAGACCCAGTACTTC.

The V gene is TRBV21-1, the J gene TRBJ1-1; the table's D call of TRBD1 was not tested on the DNA. TRBV21-1 is annotated as a pseudogene. There are 14 residues in the CDR3. The CDR3 DNA is TGTGCCAGCAGCTCTGCCGGGATCAAAGGTGAAGCTTTCTTT. It is translated as CASSSAGIKGEAFF.

This clonotype was recorded at least ten times. The V gene is TRBV7-2, the J gene TRBJ1-5; a possible D gene is TRBD1 (5 bases). In germline, CDR1 is SGHTA, CDR2 FQGNSA. V was trimmed by 2 bases and J by 7 bases, leaving 9 bases between them. This CDR3 is 13 amino acids long. The CDR3 here is CASSLRGDQPQHF. The CDR3 DNA reads as TGTGCCAGCAGCTTACGGGGGGACCAGCCCCAGCATTTT.

The V and J genes are TRBV6-4 and TRBJ2-3; possible D gene TRBD1, 6 bases. Germline lookup yields CDR1 MRHNA and CDR2 SNTAGT. Trimming took off 3 bases at V and 2 bases at J, with 9 bases between the two ends. The CDR3 is 14 amino acids. This chain's CDR3 is CASSEQGPTDTQYF. CDR3 DNA sequence: TGTGCCAGCAGTGAACAGGGTCCCACAGATACGCAGTATTTT.

V usage is TRBV7-2 and J usage is TRBJ2-3; D might be TRBD1 or TRBD2, each matching 5 bases. The CDR3 contains 16 residues. CDR1 SGHTA and CDR2 FQGNSA come from the germline V gene. V was clipped by 7 bases and J by 0 bases, with 17 bases between them. CDR3 amino acids: CASTWDRQTSTDTQYF. The CDR3 DNA reads as TGTGCCAGCACCTGGGACCGCCAGACGAGCACAGATACGCAGTATTTT. The full variable domain, its missing parts supplied by reference TRBV7-2 and TRBJ2-3, is GAGVSQSPSNKVTEKGKDVELRCDPISGHTALYWYRQSLGQGLEFLIYFQGNSAPDKSGLPSDRFSAERTGGSVSTLTIQRTQQEDSAVYLCASTWDRQTSTDTQYFGPGTRLTVL.

Note on this clonotype: An end of the junction does not agree with germline; a read error may underlie this. The V and J genes are TRBV5-1 and TRBJ1-1; unclear D gene. The CDR3 length is 15 residues. The germline CDR1 and CDR2 sequences are SGHRS and YFSETQ. CDR3 nucleotides: TGCGCCAGCAGCGGAGCGGCAGTCATGAACACTGAAGATTTCTTT. It encodes CASSGAAVMNTEDFF.

This clonotype came up a few times. The rearrangement links TRBV20-1 to TRBJ2-1, with D possibly TRBD2 on 5 matching bases. The ends were cut back, 5 bases at V and 7 bases at J, with 12 bases in the middle. The germline gives CDR1 DFQATT, CDR2 SNEGSKA (reference sequence). This CDR3 contains 12 residues. The CDR3 reads CSAGGLWNEQFF. CDR3 nucleotide sequence: TGCAGTGCTGGAGGACTGTGGAATGAGCAGTTCTTC.

This clonotype was observed many times. The V and J genes are TRBV20-1 and TRBJ2-1; weak D call: TRBD2 (5 bases). The V gene's germline CDR1 is DFQATT and CDR2 SNEGSKA (reference sequence). CDR3 length: 16 residues. V lost 0 bases and J lost 5, with 17 bases in between. Here the CDR3 reads CSARDRRRSGDNEQFF. The CDR3 DNA follows: TGCAGTGCTAGAGATCGACGGCGGAGCGGAGACAATGAGCAGTTCTTC.

This clonotype was found many times. The rearrangement links TRBV5-4 to TRBJ2-3; D remains unclear. Germline V gene sequence: CDR1 SGHNT, CDR2 YYREEE (reference sequence). V gave up 2 bases and J gave up 2 bases, with 9 bases separating them. This CDR3 has 14 residues. CDR3 in DNA: TGTGCCAGCAGCTTTCCCGAGATCACAGATACGCAGTATTTT. Translating gives CASSFPEITDTQYF. Together with reference TRBV5-4 and TRBJ2-3, the CDR3 gives the full variable domain: ETGVTQSPTHLIKTRGQQVTLRCSSQSGHNTVSWYQQALGQGPQFIFQYYREEENGRGNFPPRFSGLQFPNYSSELNVNALELDDSALYLCASSFPEITDTQYFGPGTRLTVL.

The chain recombines TRBV12-3 or TRBV12-4 with TRBJ2-2, with unresolved D. The ends were cut back, 2 bases at V and 9 bases at J, with 10 bases in the middle. The CDR3 consists of 13 residues. This chain's CDR3 is CASSLSDNRELFF. In DNA form, the CDR3 reads TGTGCCAGCAGTTTATCGGATAACCGGGAGCTGTTTTTT.

This clonotype was counted only a few times. The CDR3: CASSQERGYEQYF. DNA for the CDR3: TGTGCCAGCAGCCAAGAGCGAGGATACGAGCAGTACTTC. The chain carries TRBV4-2 and TRBJ2-7; D not resolved. CDR3 length equals 13 residues. V was trimmed by 0 bases and J by 4 bases, leaving 7 bases between them. In germline, CDR1 is LGHNA, CDR2 YNFKEQ.

In its sample, this clonotype was seen a few times. This chain connects TRBV7-2 to TRBJ1-1; unclear D gene. The germline V and J ends were trimmed by 7 bases and 5 bases, with 14 bases remaining between them. Germline CDR1 is SGHTA and CDR2 is FQGNSA. There are 13 residues in the CDR3. CDR3 protein: CASTLRKGTEAFF. CDR3 bases: TGTGCCAGCACCCTCCGGAAGGGAACTGAAGCTTTCTTT.